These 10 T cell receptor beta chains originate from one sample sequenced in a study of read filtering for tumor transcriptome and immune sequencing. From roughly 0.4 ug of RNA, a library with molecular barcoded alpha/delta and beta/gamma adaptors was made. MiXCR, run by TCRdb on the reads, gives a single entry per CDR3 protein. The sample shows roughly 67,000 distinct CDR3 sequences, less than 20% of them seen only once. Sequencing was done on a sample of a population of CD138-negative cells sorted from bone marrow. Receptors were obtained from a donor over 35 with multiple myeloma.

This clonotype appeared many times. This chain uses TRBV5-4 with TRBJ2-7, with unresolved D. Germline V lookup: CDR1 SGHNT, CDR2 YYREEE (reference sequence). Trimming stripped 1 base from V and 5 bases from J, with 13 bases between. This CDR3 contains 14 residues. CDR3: CASSLTLSSDEQYF. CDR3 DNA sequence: TGTGCCAGCAGCTTGACCCTATCCTCGGACGAGCAGTACTTC.

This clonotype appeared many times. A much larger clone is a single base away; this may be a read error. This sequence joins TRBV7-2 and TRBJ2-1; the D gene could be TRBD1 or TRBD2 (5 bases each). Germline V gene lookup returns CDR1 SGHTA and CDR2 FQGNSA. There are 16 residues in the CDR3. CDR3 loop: CASSLLGRSSYNERFF. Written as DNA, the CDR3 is TGTGCCAGCAGCTTGTTGGGACGGAGCTCCTACAATGAGCGGTTCTTC.

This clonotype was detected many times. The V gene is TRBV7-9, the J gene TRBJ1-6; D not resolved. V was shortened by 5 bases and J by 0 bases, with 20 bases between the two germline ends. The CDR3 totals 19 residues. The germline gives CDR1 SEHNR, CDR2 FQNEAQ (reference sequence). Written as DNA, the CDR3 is TGTGCCAGCAGCCATCCTACGGACGGCTTATACTCCTATAATTCACCCCTCCACTTT. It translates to CASSHPTDGLYSYNSPLHF.

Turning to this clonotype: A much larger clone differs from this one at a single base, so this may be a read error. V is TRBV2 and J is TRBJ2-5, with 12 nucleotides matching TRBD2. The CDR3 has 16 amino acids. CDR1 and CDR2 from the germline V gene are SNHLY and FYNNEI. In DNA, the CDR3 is TGTGCCAGCAGTCTCGGACTAGCGGGGAACCAAGAGACCCAGTGCTTC. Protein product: CASSLGLAGNQETQCF.

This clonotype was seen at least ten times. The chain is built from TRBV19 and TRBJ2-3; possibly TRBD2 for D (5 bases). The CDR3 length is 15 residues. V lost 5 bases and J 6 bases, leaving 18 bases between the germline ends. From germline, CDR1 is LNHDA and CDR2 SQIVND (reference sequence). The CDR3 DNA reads TGTGCCAGTAGTTCTCTTCCATCCGGAGGCGATACGCAGTATTTT. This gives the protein CASSSLPSGGDTQYF.

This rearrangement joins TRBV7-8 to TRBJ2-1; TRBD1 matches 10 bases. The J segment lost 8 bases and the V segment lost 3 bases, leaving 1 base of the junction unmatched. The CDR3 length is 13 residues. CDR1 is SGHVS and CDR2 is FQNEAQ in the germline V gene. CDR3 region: CASSLDRGDEQFF. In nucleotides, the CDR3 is TGTGCCAGCAGCTTGGACAGGGGGGATGAGCAGTTCTTC.

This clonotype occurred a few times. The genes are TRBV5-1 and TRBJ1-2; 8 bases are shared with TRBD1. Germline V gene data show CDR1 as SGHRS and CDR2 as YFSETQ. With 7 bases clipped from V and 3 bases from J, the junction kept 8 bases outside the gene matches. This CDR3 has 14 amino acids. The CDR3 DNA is TGCGCCAGCCGGACAGGGCCAAATTACTATGGCTACACCTTC. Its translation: CASRTGPNYYGYTF.

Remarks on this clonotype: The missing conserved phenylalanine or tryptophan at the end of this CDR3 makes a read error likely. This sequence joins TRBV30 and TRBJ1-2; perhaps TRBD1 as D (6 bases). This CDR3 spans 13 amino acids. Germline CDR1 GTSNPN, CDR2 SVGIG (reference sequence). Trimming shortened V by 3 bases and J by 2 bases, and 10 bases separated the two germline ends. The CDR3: CAWRTDRNYGYTL. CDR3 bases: TGTGCCTGGAGAACCGACAGGAACTATGGCTACACCCTC.

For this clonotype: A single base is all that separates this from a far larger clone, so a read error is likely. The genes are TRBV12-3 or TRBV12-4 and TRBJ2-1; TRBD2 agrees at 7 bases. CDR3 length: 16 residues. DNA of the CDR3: TGTGCCAGCAAGTGGTGGGCGGGGGTAACCTACCATGAGCAGTTCTTC. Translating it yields CASKWWAGVTYHEQFF.

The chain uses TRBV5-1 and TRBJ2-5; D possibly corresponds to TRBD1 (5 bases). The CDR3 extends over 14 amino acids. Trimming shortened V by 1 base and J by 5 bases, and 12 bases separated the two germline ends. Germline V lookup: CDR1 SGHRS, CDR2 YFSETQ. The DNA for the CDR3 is TGCGCCAGCAGCTTGAAAGTACAGGAGGAGACCCAGTACTTC. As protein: CASSLKVQEETQYF.